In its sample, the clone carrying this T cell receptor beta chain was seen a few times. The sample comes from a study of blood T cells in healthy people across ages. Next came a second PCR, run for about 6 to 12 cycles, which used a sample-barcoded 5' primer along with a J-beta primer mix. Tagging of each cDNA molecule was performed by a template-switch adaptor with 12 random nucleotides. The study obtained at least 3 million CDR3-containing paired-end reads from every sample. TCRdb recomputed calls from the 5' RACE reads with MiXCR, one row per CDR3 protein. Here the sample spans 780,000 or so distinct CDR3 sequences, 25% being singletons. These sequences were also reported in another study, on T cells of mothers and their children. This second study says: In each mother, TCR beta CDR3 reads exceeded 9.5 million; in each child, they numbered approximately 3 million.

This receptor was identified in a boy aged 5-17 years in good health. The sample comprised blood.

In nucleotides, the CDR3 is TGCAGTGCCCCCTTCCTAGCGGGGGGGCGCGAGCAGTACTTC. Translation: CSAPFLAGGREQYF. J is TRBJ2-5 and V is TRBV20-1; 12 bases fit TRBD2. The better agreement between TRBJ2-7 and the DNA end casts doubt on the J call. Germline lookup yields CDR1 DFQATT and CDR2 SNEGSKA (reference sequence). The CDR3 length is 14 residues.